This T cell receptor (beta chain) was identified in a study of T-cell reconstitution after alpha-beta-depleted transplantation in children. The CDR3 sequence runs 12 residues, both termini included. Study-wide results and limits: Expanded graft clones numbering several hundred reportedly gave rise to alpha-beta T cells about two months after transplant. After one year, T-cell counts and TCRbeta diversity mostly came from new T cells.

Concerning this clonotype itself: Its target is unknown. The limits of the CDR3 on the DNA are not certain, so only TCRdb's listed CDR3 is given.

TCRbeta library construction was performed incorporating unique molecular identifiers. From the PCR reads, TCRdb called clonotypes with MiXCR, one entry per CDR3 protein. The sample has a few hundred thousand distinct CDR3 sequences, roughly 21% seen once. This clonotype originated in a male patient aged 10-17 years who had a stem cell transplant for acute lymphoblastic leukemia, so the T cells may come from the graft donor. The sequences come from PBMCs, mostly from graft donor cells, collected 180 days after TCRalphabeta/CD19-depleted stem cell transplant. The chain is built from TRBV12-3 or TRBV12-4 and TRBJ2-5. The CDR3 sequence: CASSTSPETQYF.